This is a list of T cell receptor beta chains from one sample in a study of T cell responses to AZD1222 COVID-19 vaccine. Sequenced by immunoSEQ multiplex PCR; TCRdb stores in-frame clones only, minus some. Here the sample spans approximately 130,000 clones, about nine tenths being singletons. The specimen comprised peripheral blood, sampled on day 0 of AZD1222 vaccination. The receptors here all came from an adult in good health. The CDR3 runs from the conserved cysteine through the conserved F or W. Fields, in order: D gene, clone size, V gene, J gene, CDR3 DNA, CDR3 protein. The D gene is left open where the match is weak. Only some rows state a clone size, as once, few, many or a class for expanded clones.

d_gene: -; abundance: once; v_gene: TRBV5-4; j_gene: TRBJ2-5; CDR3nt: TGTGCCAGCAGCCTCGGACAGCAAGAGACCCAGTACTTC; CDR3aa: CASSLGQQETQYF
d_gene: -; abundance: -; v_gene: TRBV10-2; j_gene: TRBJ1-6; CDR3nt: TGCGCCAGCAGTGATATTCGGGATTCACCCCTCCACTTT; CDR3aa: CASSDIRDSPLHF
d_gene: -; abundance: once; v_gene: TRBV15; j_gene: TRBJ1-3; CDR3nt: TGTGCCACCAGCAGAGGGGGGAGGCCTGGAAACACCATATATTTT; CDR3aa: CATSRGGRPGNTIYF
d_gene: -; abundance: -; v_gene: TRBV24-1; j_gene: TRBJ2-3; CDR3nt: TGTGCCACCAGTGATTCAGGGGGGAGCGGTGATACGCAGTATTTT; CDR3aa: CATSDSGGSGDTQYF
d_gene: -; abundance: few; v_gene: TRBV27; j_gene: TRBJ2-7; CDR3nt: TGTGCCAGCAGTCTCCAGGGGGGGACCGAGCAGTACTTC; CDR3aa: CASSLQGGTEQYF
d_gene: -; abundance: -; v_gene: TRBV9; j_gene: TRBJ1-2; CDR3nt: TGTGCCAGCAGACACCAGGACTATGGCTACACCTTC; CDR3aa: CASRHQDYGYTF
d_gene: -; abundance: -; v_gene: TRBV7-9; j_gene: TRBJ2-7; CDR3nt: TGTGCCAGTACCTGGGACGGACGAGCCAACGAGCAGTACTTC; CDR3aa: CASTWDGRANEQYF
d_gene: TRBD2; abundance: -; v_gene: TRBV27; j_gene: TRBJ2-7; CDR3nt: TGTGCCAGCAGTTCCCGACTAGCGGGAGGATACGAGCAGTACTTC; CDR3aa: CASSSRLAGGYEQYF
d_gene: -; abundance: -; v_gene: TRBV10-3; j_gene: TRBJ1-1; CDR3nt: TGTGCCATCAGTGAGTCGAACGGCCAGAACACTGAAGCTTTCTTT; CDR3aa: CAISESNGQNTEAFF
d_gene: -; abundance: -; v_gene: TRBV27; j_gene: TRBJ1-1; CDR3nt: TGTGCCAGCAGTTCGAGGACACCTCCCACTGAAGCTTTCTTT; CDR3aa: CASSSRTPPTEAFF
d_gene: TRBD2; abundance: -; v_gene: TRBV28; j_gene: TRBJ2-7; CDR3nt: TGTGCCAGCTGGGGCGGGAGCTCCTACGAGCAGTACTTC; CDR3aa: CASWGGSSYEQYF
d_gene: -; abundance: -; v_gene: TRBV28; j_gene: TRBJ2-5; CDR3nt: TGTGCCAGCAGTTTGGTTTCACCGGAGACCCAGTACTTC; CDR3aa: CASSLVSPETQYF